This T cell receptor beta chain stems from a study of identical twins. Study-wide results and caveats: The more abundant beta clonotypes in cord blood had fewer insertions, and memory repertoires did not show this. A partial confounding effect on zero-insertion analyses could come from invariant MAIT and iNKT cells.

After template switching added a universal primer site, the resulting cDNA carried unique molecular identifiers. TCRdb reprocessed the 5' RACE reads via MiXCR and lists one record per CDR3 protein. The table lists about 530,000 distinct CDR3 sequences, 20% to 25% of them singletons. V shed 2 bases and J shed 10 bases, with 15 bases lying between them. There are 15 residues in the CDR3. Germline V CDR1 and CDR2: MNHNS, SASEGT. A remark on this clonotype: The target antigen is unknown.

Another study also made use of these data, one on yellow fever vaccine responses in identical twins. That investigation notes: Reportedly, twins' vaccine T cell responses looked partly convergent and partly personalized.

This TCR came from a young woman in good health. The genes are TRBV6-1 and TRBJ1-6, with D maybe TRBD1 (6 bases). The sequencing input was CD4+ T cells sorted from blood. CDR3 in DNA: TGTGCCAGCAGTGAATCTGGGGGGGCGAGCTCACCCCTCCACTTT. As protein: CASSESGGASSPLHF.